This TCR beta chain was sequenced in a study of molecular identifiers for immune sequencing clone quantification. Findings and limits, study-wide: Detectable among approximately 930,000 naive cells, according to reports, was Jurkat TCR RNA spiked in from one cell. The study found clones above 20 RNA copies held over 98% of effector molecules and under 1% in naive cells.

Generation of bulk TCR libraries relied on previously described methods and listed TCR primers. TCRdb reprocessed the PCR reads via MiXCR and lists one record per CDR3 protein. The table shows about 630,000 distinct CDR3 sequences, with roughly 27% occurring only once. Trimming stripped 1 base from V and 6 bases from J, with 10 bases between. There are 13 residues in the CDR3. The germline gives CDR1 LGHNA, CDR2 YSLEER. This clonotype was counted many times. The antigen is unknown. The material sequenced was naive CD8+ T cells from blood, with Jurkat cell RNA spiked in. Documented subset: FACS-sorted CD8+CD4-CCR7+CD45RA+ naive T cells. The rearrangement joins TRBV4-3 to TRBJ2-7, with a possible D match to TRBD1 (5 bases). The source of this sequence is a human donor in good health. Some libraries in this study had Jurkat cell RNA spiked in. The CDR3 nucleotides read TGCGCCAGCAGCCAAGGTCCAGGGCTCGAGCAGTACTTC. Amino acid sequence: CASSQGPGLEQYF.